This T cell receptor beta chain was observed in a study of blood T cells in healthy people across ages. Across the study: About one barcoded TCR beta cDNA was captured per two T cells. Study observations and caveats: Higher diversity, along with more naive CD4+ cells, distinguished long-lived donors from aged donors.

As for this clonotype: No antigen is known for it.

Per sample, extraction of total RNA gave at least 5.5 micrograms in every case. It was with a sample-barcoded 5' primer and a J-beta primer mix that a second PCR of roughly 7 to 12 cycles was run. Each single sample gave us at least 2.5 million CDR3-containing paired-end reads. Each CDR3 protein gets one entry after TCRdb re-called the 5' RACE reads with MiXCR. The top ten clones hold 10% to 15% of a sample with 800,000 to 950,000 distinct CDR3 sequences, 48% of them seen once. J gave up 3 bases and V 5 bases, and 9 bases lay outside the gene matches. CDR1 and CDR2 (germline): SGHVS, FQNEAQ. The CDR3 is 16 amino acids.

The clonotype comes from a man younger than 45 in good health. This chain joins TRBV7-8 and TRBJ2-3; 9 bases are shared with TRBD2. The sequencing sample was made of blood. CDR3 residues: CASSQGRGLATDTQYF. Written as DNA, the CDR3 is TGTGCCAGCAGCCAGGGGAGAGGACTAGCGACAGATACGCAGTATTTT.